The rows below give T cell receptor beta chains drawn from one sample of a study of control samples from healthy donors and cancer patients. TCRdb's copy holds only in-frame clones and misses some; the assay was immunoSEQ multiplex PCR. The data show approximately 150,000 clones, 90% to 95% seen once. Sequencing was performed on blood. The receptors here all came from a woman aged 25-40 years in good health. Each CDR3 is given without its conserved first and last residue. The D gene is left open where the match is weak.

V gene	D gene	J gene	CDR3 protein
TRBV2	-	TRBJ1-4	ASSGGSEKLF
TRBV9	TRBD2	TRBJ2-2	ASSVGGSGRDAGELF
TRBV30	-	TRBJ1-2	AWSKNYGYT
TRBV6-1	TRBD1	TRBJ1-1	ASSARIQGENTEAF
TRBV4-1	-	TRBJ2-5	ASSLGFGREGETQY
TRBV2	-	TRBJ2-4	ASSEGGIQY
TRBV3-1/TRBV3-2	-	TRBJ2-5	ASSQVGGTLETQY
TRBV6-2/TRBV6-3	-	TRBJ2-1	ASSYSSSYNEQF
TRBV7-2	-	TRBJ1-5	ASSPYWESNQPQH
TRBV9	TRBD1	TRBJ1-4	ASSRQDRGGENEKLF
TRBV7-7	TRBD2	TRBJ2-2	ASSLAGANTGELF
TRBV3-1/TRBV3-2	-	TRBJ2-7	ASSQEWTTYEQY
TRBV27	-	TRBJ1-2	ASSSHLGQNYGYT
TRBV5-6	TRBD2	TRBJ2-7	ASSTWGGITYEQY
TRBV7-9	TRBD1	TRBJ1-4	ASVDRGDEKLF
TRBV6-6	TRBD1	TRBJ1-6	ASSRGQGSSYNSPLH
TRBV29-1	-	TRBJ1-1	SVAPGGTDTEAF
TRBV14	-	TRBJ2-2	ASSQWGVRDTGELF